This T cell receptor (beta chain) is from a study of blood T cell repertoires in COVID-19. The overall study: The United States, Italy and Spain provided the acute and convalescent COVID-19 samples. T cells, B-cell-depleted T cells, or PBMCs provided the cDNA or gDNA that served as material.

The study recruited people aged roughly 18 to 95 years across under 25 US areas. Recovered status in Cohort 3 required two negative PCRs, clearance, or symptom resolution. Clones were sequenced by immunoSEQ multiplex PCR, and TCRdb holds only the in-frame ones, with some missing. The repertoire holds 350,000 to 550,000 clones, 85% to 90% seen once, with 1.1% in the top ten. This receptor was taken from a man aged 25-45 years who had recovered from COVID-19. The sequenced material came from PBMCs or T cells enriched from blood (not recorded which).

CDR3: CASSLSGLNEQFF. CDR3 DNA sequence: TGTGCCAGCAGCTTAAGCGGACTCAATGAGCAGTTCTTC. V usage is TRBV7-2 and J usage is TRBJ2-1; TRBD2 might be the D (5 bases). The CDR3 consists of 13 residues. Germline CDR1 is SGHTA and CDR2 is FQGNSA. V lost 2 bases, J lost 6 bases, and 8 bases lay in between.